This T cell receptor beta chain was profiled in a study of lymphopenia after photon versus proton radiotherapy. Clones were sequenced by immunoSEQ multiplex PCR, and TCRdb holds only the in-frame ones, with some missing. The top ten clones hold 9.5% to 15% of a sample with roughly 64,000 clones, around 90% of them seen once. Findings of the study overall: Larger post-nadir TCR diversity loss correlated inversely with survival in deceased patients. Proton therapy kept repertoires fairly stable, unlike photons, which gained effector/memory cells.

Concerning this clone itself: As yet, its antigen is unknown.

The germline V gene encodes CDR1 MNHEY and CDR2 SVGAGI. The length of the CDR3 is 11 residues. V was shortened by 6 bases and J by 7 bases, with 7 bases between the two germline ends. The TCR sequence derives from a man older than 75 with esophageal cancer. The chain links TRBV6-5 to TRBJ2-4, with no clear D. Specimen: peripheral blood, collected from a patient treated with proton-based radiotherapy. The CDR3 loop reads CASREGNIQYF. In DNA form, the CDR3 reads TGTGCCAGCAGGGAAGGGAACATTCAGTACTTC.